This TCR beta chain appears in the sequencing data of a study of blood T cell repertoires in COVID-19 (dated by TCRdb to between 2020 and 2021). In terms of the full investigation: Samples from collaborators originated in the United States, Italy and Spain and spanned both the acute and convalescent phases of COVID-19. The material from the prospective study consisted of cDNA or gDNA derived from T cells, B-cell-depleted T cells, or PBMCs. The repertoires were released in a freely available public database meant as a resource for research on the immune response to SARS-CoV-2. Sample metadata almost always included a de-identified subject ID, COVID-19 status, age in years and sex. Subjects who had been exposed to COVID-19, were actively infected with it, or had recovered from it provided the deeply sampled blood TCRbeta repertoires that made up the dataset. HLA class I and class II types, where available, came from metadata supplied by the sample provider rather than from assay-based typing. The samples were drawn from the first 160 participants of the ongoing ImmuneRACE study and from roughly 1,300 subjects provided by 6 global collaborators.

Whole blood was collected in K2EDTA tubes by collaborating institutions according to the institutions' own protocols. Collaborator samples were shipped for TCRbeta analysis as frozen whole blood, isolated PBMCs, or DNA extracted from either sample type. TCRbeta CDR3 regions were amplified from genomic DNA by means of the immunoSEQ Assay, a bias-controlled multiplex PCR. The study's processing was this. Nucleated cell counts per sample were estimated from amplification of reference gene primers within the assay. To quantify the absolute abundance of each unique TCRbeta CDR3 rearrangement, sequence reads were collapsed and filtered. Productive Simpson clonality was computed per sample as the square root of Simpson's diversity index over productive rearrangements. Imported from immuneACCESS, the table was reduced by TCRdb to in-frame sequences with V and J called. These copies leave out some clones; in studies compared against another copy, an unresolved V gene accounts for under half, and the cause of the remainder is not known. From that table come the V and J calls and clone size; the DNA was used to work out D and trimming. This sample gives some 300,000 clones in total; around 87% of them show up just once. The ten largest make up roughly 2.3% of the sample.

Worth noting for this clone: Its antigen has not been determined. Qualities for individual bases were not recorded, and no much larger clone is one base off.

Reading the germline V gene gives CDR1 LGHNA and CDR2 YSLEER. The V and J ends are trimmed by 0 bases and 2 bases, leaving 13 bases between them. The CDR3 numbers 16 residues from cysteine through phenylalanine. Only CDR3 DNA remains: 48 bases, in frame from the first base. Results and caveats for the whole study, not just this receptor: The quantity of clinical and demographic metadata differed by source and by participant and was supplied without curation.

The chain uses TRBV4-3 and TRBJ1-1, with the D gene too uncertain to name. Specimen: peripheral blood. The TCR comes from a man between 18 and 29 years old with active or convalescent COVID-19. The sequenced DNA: TGCGCCAGCAGCCAAGATCCTTTGCAGTTTAACACTGAAGCTTTCTTT. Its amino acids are CASSQDPLQFNTEAFF.